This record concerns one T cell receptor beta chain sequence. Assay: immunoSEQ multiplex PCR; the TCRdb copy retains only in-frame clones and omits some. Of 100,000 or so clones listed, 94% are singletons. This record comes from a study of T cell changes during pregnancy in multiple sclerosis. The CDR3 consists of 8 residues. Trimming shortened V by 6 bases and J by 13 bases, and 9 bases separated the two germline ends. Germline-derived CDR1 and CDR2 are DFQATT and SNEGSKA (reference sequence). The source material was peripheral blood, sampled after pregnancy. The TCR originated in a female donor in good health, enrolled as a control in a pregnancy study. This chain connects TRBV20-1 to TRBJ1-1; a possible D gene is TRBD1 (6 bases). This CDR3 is CSARGDFF. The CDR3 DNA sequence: TGCAGTGCCAGGGGAGATTTCTTT.